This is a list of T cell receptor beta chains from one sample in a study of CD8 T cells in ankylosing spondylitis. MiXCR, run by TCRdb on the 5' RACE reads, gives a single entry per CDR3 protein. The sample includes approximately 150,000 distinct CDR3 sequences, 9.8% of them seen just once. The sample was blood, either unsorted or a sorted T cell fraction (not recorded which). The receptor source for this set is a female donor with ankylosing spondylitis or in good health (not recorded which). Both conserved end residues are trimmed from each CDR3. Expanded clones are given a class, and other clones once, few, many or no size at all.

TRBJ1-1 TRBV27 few ASSSGPSWNTEAF
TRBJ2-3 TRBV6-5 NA ASSWAPETSGDTDTQY
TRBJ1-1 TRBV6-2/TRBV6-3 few ASTLQGFTEAF
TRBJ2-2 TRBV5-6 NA ASSFTPGELF
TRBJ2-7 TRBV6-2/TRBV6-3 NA ASSRTSGRSEQY
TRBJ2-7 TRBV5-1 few ASSPRGQGNEQY
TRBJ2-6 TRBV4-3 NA ASSHGGSGANVLT
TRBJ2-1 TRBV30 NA AWTSGGYNEQF
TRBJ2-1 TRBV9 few ASSVRDSHNEQF
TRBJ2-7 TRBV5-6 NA ASSLGVSGQGYEQY
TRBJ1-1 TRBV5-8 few ASSPVVGSVEAF
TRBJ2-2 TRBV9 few ASSGSGRANGELF
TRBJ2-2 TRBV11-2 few ASSPRGLLSSTGELF
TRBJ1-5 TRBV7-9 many ASSGNSNQPQH
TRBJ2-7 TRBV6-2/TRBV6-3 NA ASSLELAGDYEQY
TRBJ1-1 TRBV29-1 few SVDPRDRAEAF
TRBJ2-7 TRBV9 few ASSVGGSAYEQY
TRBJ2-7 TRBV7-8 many ASSPDGGGPYEQY
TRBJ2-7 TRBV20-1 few SARAPGDGRTYEQY
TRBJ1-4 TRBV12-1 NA ASSFEGAAEEKLF
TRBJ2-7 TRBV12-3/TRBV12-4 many ASSPSGDSGRREQY
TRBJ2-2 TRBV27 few ASSYQGSGELF
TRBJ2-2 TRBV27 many ASSFTNTGELF
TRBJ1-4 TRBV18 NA ASSPNLDNEKLF
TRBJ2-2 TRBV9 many ASSVASSGELF
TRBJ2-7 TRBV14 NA ASSQGPRGFYEQY
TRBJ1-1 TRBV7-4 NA ASRPNRGRNTEAF
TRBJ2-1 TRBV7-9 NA ASSLSRWEKF
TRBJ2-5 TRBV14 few ASSLWAGETQY
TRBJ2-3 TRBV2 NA ASSVEVGGFQDTQY
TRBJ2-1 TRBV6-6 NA ASRRDNEQF
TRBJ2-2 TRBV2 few ASSEVAGTSGRSLTDTGELF
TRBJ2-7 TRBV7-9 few ASSLLAGSPEGYEQY